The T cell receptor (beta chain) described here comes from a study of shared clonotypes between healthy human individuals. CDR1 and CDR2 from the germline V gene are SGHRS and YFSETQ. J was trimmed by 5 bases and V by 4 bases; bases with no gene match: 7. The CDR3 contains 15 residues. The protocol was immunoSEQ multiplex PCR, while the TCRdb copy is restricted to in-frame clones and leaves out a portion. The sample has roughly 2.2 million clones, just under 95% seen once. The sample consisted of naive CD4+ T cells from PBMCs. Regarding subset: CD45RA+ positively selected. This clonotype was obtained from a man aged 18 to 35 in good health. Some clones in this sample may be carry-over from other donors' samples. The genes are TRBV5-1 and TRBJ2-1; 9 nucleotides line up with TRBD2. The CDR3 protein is CASSPGTSPNNEQFF. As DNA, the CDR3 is TGCGCCAGCAGCCCCGGGACTAGCCCAAACAATGAGCAGTTCTTC.